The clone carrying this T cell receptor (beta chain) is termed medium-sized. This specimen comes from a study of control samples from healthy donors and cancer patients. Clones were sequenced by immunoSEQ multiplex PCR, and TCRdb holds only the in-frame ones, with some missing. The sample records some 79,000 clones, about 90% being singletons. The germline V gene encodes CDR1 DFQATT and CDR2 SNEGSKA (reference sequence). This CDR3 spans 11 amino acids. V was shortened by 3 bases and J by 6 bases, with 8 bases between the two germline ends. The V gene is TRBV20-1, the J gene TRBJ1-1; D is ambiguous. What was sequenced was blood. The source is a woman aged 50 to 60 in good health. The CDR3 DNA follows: TGCAGTGCTAGGTTCAGTGCTGAAGCTTTCTTT. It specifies CSARFSAEAFF.